The 10 T cell receptor beta chains below come from one sample, sequenced in a study of T cells in Graves' hyperthyroidism and ophthalmopathy. TCR beta CDR3 sequences were amplified from RNA transcripts. RT-PCR in the first round (using the HTBI primer set) targeted the TCR CDR3. MiXCR, run by TCRdb on the multiplex PCR reads, gives a single entry per CDR3 protein. The table includes about 610,000 distinct CDR3 sequences, approximately 14% detected once. Material for sequencing was blood. The receptors originated from a woman aged 35 to 49 with Graves' ophthalmopathy.

In this sample, this clonotype turned up many times. V is TRBV30 and J is TRBJ1-1; D remains ambiguous. Trimming stripped 0 bases from V and 1 base from J, with 12 bases between. Germline values: CDR1 GTSNPN, CDR2 SVGIG (reference sequence). The CDR3 runs to 15 residues. Here the CDR3 reads CAWSVPRIGNTEAFF. The CDR3 DNA follows: TGTGCCTGGAGTGTTCCCCGTATTGGGAACACTGAAGCTTTCTTT.

The chain couples TRBV10-1 to TRBJ1-5; possible D gene TRBD1, 5 bases. The CDR3 is 16 residues long. V was cut by 4 bases and J by 1 base, with 14 bases left in between. Germline V CDR1 and CDR2: WNHNN, SYGVQD (reference sequence). CDR3: CASSGGWPGSNQPQHF. The CDR3 region has the DNA TGCGCCAGCAGTGGAGGGTGGCCAGGGAGCAATCAGCCCCAGCATTTT.

The sample holds many counts of this clonotype. CDR3 loop: CGLMGKNGNTIYF. In DNA form, the CDR3 reads TGTGGCTTAATGGGGAAGAATGGAAACACCATATATTTT. The V and J genes are TRBV30 and TRBJ1-3; D is unclear. The CDR3 is 13 residues long. Germline lookup yields CDR1 GTSNPN and CDR2 SVGIG (reference sequence).

This chain joins TRBV12-5 and TRBJ1-2, with 7 bases identical to TRBD1. The CDR3 loop spans 13 amino acids. Germline lookup yields CDR1 LGHNT and CDR2 FRNRAP. With 7 bases clipped from V and 3 bases from J, the junction kept 5 bases outside the gene matches. CDR3 in amino acids: CASANGQDYGYTF. CDR3 in DNA: TGTGCTAGTGCTAACGGACAGGACTATGGCTACACCTTC.

The sample holds many counts of this clonotype. The gene calls are TRBV12-3 or TRBV12-4 and TRBJ1-1, with 7 bases that match TRBD1. The CDR3 has 13 amino acids. V shed 4 bases and J 7 bases; nucleotides not matched to a gene: 6. This CDR3 is CASSSRQGYEAFF. Written as DNA, the CDR3 is TGTGCCAGCAGTTCCCGACAGGGTTATGAAGCTTTCTTT.

The table lists this clonotype with a few counts. The chain uses TRBV29-1 and TRBJ2-5; 13 nucleotides match TRBD2. CDR1 and CDR2 from the germline V gene are SQVTM and ANQGSEA. This CDR3 is 14 amino acids long. Unmatched junction bases numbered 4, after V lost 5 bases and J lost 4 bases. This CDR3 reads CSVNGLAGVETQYF. CDR3 bases: TGCAGCGTTAACGGACTAGCGGGAGTAGAGACCCAGTACTTC.

This clonotype was observed at least ten times. The V gene is TRBV5-1, the J gene TRBJ1-2, with a tentative D call TRBD1 (6 bases). Per germline, CDR1 SGHRS and CDR2 YFSETQ. CDR3 length: 15 amino acids. Trimming pared 4 bases from V and 4 bases from J, leaving 17 bases between. The CDR3 coding sequence is TGCGCCAGCAGCCCTGGGGACAATTGGGGCTATGGCTACACCTTC. Translated, it gives CASSPGDNWGYGYTF.

V and J are TRBV28 and TRBJ2-5; the D gene is possibly TRBD1 (5 bases). V dropped 3 bases and J dropped 0 bases, with 11 bases sitting between them. Per germline, CDR1 MDHEN and CDR2 SYDVKM. This CDR3 is 15 amino acids long. CDR3 region: CASSFPRAYQETQYF. Written as DNA, the CDR3 is TGTGCCAGCAGTTTCCCCAGGGCGTACCAAGAGACCCAGTACTTC.

The J gene is TRBJ2-5, the V gene TRBV20-1; D call uncertain. The length of the CDR3 is 14 residues. The germline V and J ends were trimmed by 0 bases and 4 bases, with 12 bases remaining between them. Germline loops: CDR1 DFQATT, CDR2 SNEGSKA (reference sequence). CDR3 amino acids: CSARETWLGETQYF. The CDR3 DNA follows: TGCAGTGCTAGAGAAACATGGCTTGGAGAGACCCAGTACTTC.

This clonotype showed up many times. The chain links TRBV5-5 to TRBJ2-1; TRBD1 matches at 10 bases. The CDR3 runs 14 residues. J lost 6 bases, V lost 3 bases, and 3 bases had no gene match. Germline values: CDR1 SGHKS, CDR2 YYEKEE (reference sequence). CDR3 in amino acids: CASSSWTGGNEQFF. DNA of the CDR3: TGTGCCAGCAGCTCTTGGACAGGGGGCAATGAGCAGTTCTTC.